Listed here are 14 T cell receptor beta chains from one sample, sequenced in a study of blood T cell repertoires in COVID-19. Some clones are missing from TCRdb's copy, which holds only in-frame ones; the method was immunoSEQ multiplex PCR. The sample records about 190,000 clones, around 90% being singletons. Sequencing was done on a sample of peripheral blood. Receptor source: a man aged 50 to 59 with acute or convalescent COVID-19.

V and J are TRBV6-6 and TRBJ2-2; TRBD1 matches 7 bases. CDR1 and CDR2 from the germline V gene are MNHNY and SVGAGI (reference sequence). The CDR3 totals 16 residues. The J segment lost 0 bases and the V segment lost 7 bases, leaving 8 bases of the junction unmatched. The CDR3 is CASTKQGTANTGELFF. The DNA for the CDR3 is TGTGCCAGCACCAAGCAAGGGACAGCGAACACCGGGGAGCTGTTTTTT.

The gene calls are TRBV11-2 and TRBJ2-3; TRBD1 might be the D (5 bases). This CDR3 is 16 amino acids long. Germline V gives CDR1 SGHAT, CDR2 FQNNGV. Trimming pared 1 base from V and 2 bases from J, leaving 13 bases between. The CDR3 DNA reads as TGTGCCAGCAGCTTAGCCTCTGGGGCCCACACAGATACGCAGTATTTT. This codes for CASSLASGAHTDTQYF.

This chain uses TRBV5-8 with TRBJ1-5, with D tentatively TRBD1 (6 bases). V lost 1 base and J lost 6, with 11 bases in between. The germline gives CDR1 SGHTS, CDR2 YDEGEE. The CDR3 has 14 amino acids. The CDR3 DNA is TGTGCCAGCAGCTTGTCTAGGGGGTTTCAGCCCCAGCATTTT. Protein product: CASSLSRGFQPQHF.

The chain recombines TRBV7-6 with TRBJ2-3; TRBD2 aligns across 7 bases. The CDR3 has 15 residues. J lost 6 bases, V lost 0 bases, and 6 bases had no gene match. Per germline, CDR1 SGHVS and CDR2 FNYEAQ. CDR3: CASSLAGGPPDTQYF. In DNA form, the CDR3 reads TGTGCCAGCAGCTTAGCGGGAGGGCCTCCGGATACGCAGTATTTT. Using reference TRBV7-6 and TRBJ2-3 for the parts outside the CDR3, the full variable domain is GAGVSQSPRYKVTKRGQDVALRCDPISGHVSLYWYRQALGQGPEFLTYFNYEAQQDKSGLPNDRFSAERPEGSISTLTIQRTEQRDSAMYRCASSLAGGPPDTQYFGPGTRLTVL.

The chain has TRBV2 and TRBJ1-4; possible D gene TRBD1, 5 bases. Germline CDR1 SNHLY, CDR2 FYNNEI. The V gene lost 4 bases and the J gene lost 7 bases, with 13 bases spanning the gap. The CDR3 runs to 14 residues. DNA for the CDR3: TGTGCCAGCAGTGGGAGGGACGGTAGTGAAAAACTGTTTTTT. Its protein product is CASSGRDGSEKLFF. Drawing the rest from reference TRBV2 and TRBJ1-4, the complete variable domain is EPEVTQTPSHQVTQMGQEVILRCVPISNHLYFYWYRQILGQKVEFLVSFYNNEISEKSEIFDDQFSVERPDGSNFTLKIRSTKLEDSAMYFCASSGRDGSEKLFFGSGTQLSVL.

The chain links TRBV28 to TRBJ2-1, with D perhaps matching TRBD2 (6 bases). V lost 3 bases to trimming and J lost 7 bases, with 13 bases between them. Germline CDR1 reads MDHEN; CDR2 reads SYDVKM. This CDR3 has 14 amino acids. The CDR3 loop reads CASSLPLRGNEQFF. DNA for the CDR3: TGTGCCAGCAGTTTGCCCCTTCGGGGGAATGAGCAGTTCTTC. The full variable domain, rest sourced from reference TRBV28 and TRBJ2-1, is DVKVTQSSRYLVKRTGEKVFLECVQDMDHENMFWYRQDPGLGLRLIYFSYDVKMKEKGDIPEGYSVSREKKERFSLILESASTNQTSMYLCASSLPLRGNEQFFGPGTRLTVL.

The chain couples TRBV14 to TRBJ2-1; 7 bases map to TRBD1. CDR1 is SGHDN, CDR2 FVKESK, per germline. The CDR3 loop spans 18 amino acids. J gave up 8 bases and V 0 bases, and 16 bases lay outside the gene matches. CDR3 DNA: TGTGCCAGCAGCCAAGATCGGCACCTTGACAGGGCCCGGGATGAGCAGTTCTTC. Protein: CASSQDRHLDRARDEQFF.

The J gene is TRBJ2-1, the V gene TRBV4-3, with D possibly matching TRBD2 (6 bases). Germline CDR1 reads LGHNA; CDR2 reads YSLEER. Deletions cut 1 base from V and 6 bases from J, with 13 bases between. The CDR3 is 15 residues long. CDR3 amino acids: CASSQGDSRINEQFF. The CDR3 nucleotides read TGCGCCAGCAGCCAAGGGGACTCCCGGATCAATGAGCAGTTCTTC.

This sequence joins TRBV27 and TRBJ1-5, with D possibly TRBD1 on 6 matching bases. Germline CDR1 reads MNHEY; CDR2 reads SMNVEV (reference sequence). Trimming left V 11 bases short and J 0 bases short, with 14 bases between. This CDR3 is built from 14 residues. The CDR3: CAGWGPYSNQPQHF. Written as DNA, the CDR3 is TGTGCCGGGTGGGGGCCGTATAGCAATCAGCCCCAGCATTTT.

The rearrangement joins TRBV6-6 to TRBJ2-7; D may be TRBD1 (6 bases). The CDR3 sequence is 13 residues long. The germline V gene has CDR1 MNHNY and CDR2 SVGAGI (reference sequence). Trimming removed 5 bases from V and 9 bases from J, with 17 bases in between. The CDR3 here is CASSRRGTDGQYV. DNA of the CDR3: TGTGCCAGCAGTCGCAGGGGTACTGACGGGCAGTACGTC.

The J gene is TRBJ2-7, the V gene TRBV11-2, with 8 nucleotides matching TRBD1. Germline trimming cut 1 base from V and 9 bases from J; bases unmatched to any gene: 14. The CDR3 has 16 residues. CDR1 is SGHAT, CDR2 FQNNGV, per germline. The chain's CDR3 is CASSLVQGVLRQGQYF. In nucleotides, the CDR3 is TGTGCCAGCAGCTTAGTACAGGGGGTATTGAGACAGGGGCAGTACTTC.

This chain uses TRBV7-3 with TRBJ2-5, with 7 bases that match TRBD1. This CDR3 has 15 residues. CDR1 and CDR2 from the germline V gene are SGHTA and FQGTGA. Unmatched junction bases numbered 6, after V lost 4 bases and J lost 1 base. CDR3 amino acids: CASSSAGTAQETQYF. CDR3 nucleotide sequence: TGTGCCAGCAGCTCCGCCGGGACAGCCCAAGAGACCCAGTACTTC.

The sample holds one count of this clone. The V gene is TRBV4-3, the J gene TRBJ1-2, with D perhaps TRBD1 (6 bases). V lost 5 bases and J lost 1, with 14 bases in between. CDR1 and CDR2 from the germline V gene are LGHNA and YSLEER. This CDR3 has 15 amino acids. The CDR3 DNA is TGCGCCAGCAGCAACCGGGACACCATTAACTATGGCTACACCTTC. This gives the protein CASSNRDTINYGYTF.

The chain is built from TRBV15 and TRBJ2-5; D perhaps matches TRBD2 (6 bases). Germline CDR1 is LNHNV and CDR2 is YYDKDF (reference sequence). This CDR3 has 15 amino acids. The V end was cut by 9 bases, the J end by 2 bases, with 19 bases between. For the CDR3, the DNA is TGTGCCACAGGGCGGCGGGCGGGACTTCAAGAGACCCAGTACTTC. Encoded protein: CATGRRAGLQETQYF.